Listed below are T cell receptor beta chains from one sample, sequenced in a study of T cell responses to AZD1222 COVID-19 vaccine. Data came from immunoSEQ multiplex PCR; TCRdb stores just in-frame clones and leaves some out. The table includes approximately 110,000 clones, around 94% detected once. The source material was peripheral blood, sampled on day 0 of AZD1222 vaccination. These receptors originate from an adult in good health. Both conserved end residues are part of each CDR3. The D gene is left open where the match is weak. Size tells how often a clone was seen (once, few, many) or the class of an expanded clone, and some rows leave it out.

D	size	V	J	CDR3	DNA
TRBD2	.	TRBV10-2	TRBJ2-1	CASSELAGVDEQFF	TGCGCCAGCAGTGAGTTGGCGGGAGTGGATGAGCAGTTCTTC
TRBD1	.	TRBV3-1/TRBV3-2	TRBJ1-1	CASSQYRQGGAEAFF	TGTGCCAGCAGCCAATATCGACAGGGAGGCGCTGAAGCTTTCTTT
.	.	TRBV2	TRBJ1-2	CASLNADYGYTF	TGTGCCAGCTTAAACGCGGACTATGGCTACACCTTC
TRBD1	.	TRBV4-1	TRBJ1-5	CASSQVGGPNQPQHF	TGCGCCAGCAGCCAAGTAGGGGGCCCCAATCAGCCCCAGCATTTT
TRBD1	.	TRBV28	TRBJ2-5	CASIIRGQGTRETQYF	TGTGCCAGCATCATAAGGGGACAGGGGACCCGGGAGACCCAGTACTTC
TRBD2	.	TRBV28	TRBJ2-3	CASSPASGRPDTQYF	TGTGCCAGCAGCCCCGCCAGCGGGAGACCGGATACGCAGTATTTT
.	once	TRBV3-1/TRBV3-2	TRBJ1-2	CASSQGDHGYTF	TGTGCCAGCAGCCAAGGTGACCATGGCTACACCTTC
TRBD1	.	TRBV2	TRBJ1-6	CASGWDRAANSPLHF	TGTGCCAGCGGCTGGGACAGGGCTGCTAATTCACCCCTCCACTTT
TRBD1	.	TRBV6-5	TRBJ1-2	CASRGQGLGYTF	TGTGCCAGCAGAGGACAGGGCTTGGGCTACACCTTC
.	.	TRBV24-1	TRBJ1-2	CATSDHGTSGYGYTF	TGTGCCACCAGTGATCACGGGACATCGGGCTATGGCTACACCTTC
.	once	TRBV30	TRBJ1-1	CAWSRDIPTHF	TGTGCCTGGAGCCGGGACATTCCAACCCACTTT
.	few	TRBV28	TRBJ1-2	CASVDFYGYTF	TGTGCCAGCGTGGACTTCTATGGCTACACCTTC
.	.	TRBV5-6	TRBJ1-2	CASSLSPGTAYGYTF	TGTGCCAGCAGCTTGTCCCCCGGGACGGCCTATGGCTACACCTTC
.	.	TRBV4-1	TRBJ1-1	CASSQDTGSRQAFF	TGCGCCAGCAGCCAAGATACTGGGTCCCGCCAAGCTTTCTTT
.	.	TRBV6-5	TRBJ1-2	CASSYSSGEGYGYTF	TGTGCCAGCAGCTACTCCTCAGGGGAGGGCTATGGCTACACCTTC
.	.	TRBV12-3/TRBV12-4	TRBJ1-5	CASSPRGSPQHF	TGTGCCAGCAGTCCCCGCGGCTCCCCCCAGCATTTT
.	.	TRBV11-3	TRBJ1-2	CASSSDSGTPHGYTF	TGTGCCAGCAGCTCTGATTCAGGGACCCCGCATGGCTACACCTTC
.	.	TRBV28	TRBJ1-1	CAIKGQNTEAFF	TGTGCCATAAAAGGACAGAACACTGAAGCTTTCTTT
TRBD1	.	TRBV28	TRBJ2-5	CASSRPGTGQETQYF	TGTGCCAGCAGTCGCCCGGGGACAGGCCAAGAGACCCAGTACTTC
.	.	TRBV4-1	TRBJ1-1	CASSQGRGMNTEAFF	TGCGCCAGCAGCCAAGGGAGGGGGATGAACACTGAAGCTTTCTTT
.	.	TRBV28	TRBJ1-1	CASSESRGEAFF	TGTGCCAGCAGCGAAAGCCGGGGAGAAGCTTTCTTT
TRBD1	.	TRBV25-1	TRBJ1-1	CASSPQGQGFTEAFF	TGTGCCAGCAGTCCCCAGGGACAGGGATTCACTGAAGCTTTCTTT
.	.	TRBV5-1	TRBJ2-2	CASSLEGQRRTGELFF	TGCGCCAGCAGCTTGGAGGGACAAAGGAGGACCGGGGAGCTGTTTTTT
.	.	TRBV4-2	TRBJ2-2	CASSPKSGPGELFF	TGTGCCAGCAGCCCGAAGTCGGGGCCCGGGGAGCTGTTTTTT
.	.	TRBV7-8	TRBJ1-6	CASSWLIHSPLHF	TGTGCCAGCAGCTGGCTGATCCATTCACCCCTCCACTTT
TRBD1	few	TRBV19	TRBJ1-1	CASRQGVTEAFF	TGTGCCAGTCGACAGGGTGTCACTGAAGCTTTCTTT
.	.	TRBV10-3	TRBJ1-1	CATRGTSMNTEAFF	TGTGCCACTAGAGGGACAAGCATGAACACTGAAGCTTTCTTT
.	.	TRBV28	TRBJ1-4	CASRLIGASEKLFF	TGTGCCAGCAGGCTCATAGGAGCTAGTGAAAAACTGTTTTTT
.	.	TRBV19	TRBJ1-5	CASQYSMGAWGNQPQHF	TGTGCCAGTCAGTATAGTATGGGGGCTTGGGGCAATCAGCCCCAGCATTTT
.	.	TRBV27	TRBJ1-2	CASSWGKGYGYTF	TGTGCCAGCAGTTGGGGCAAAGGGTATGGCTACACCTTC
.	.	TRBV6-2/TRBV6-3	TRBJ2-7	CASSYSLGQYF	TGTGCCAGCAGTTACTCCCTCGGTCAGTACTTC
.	.	TRBV19	TRBJ1-5	CASSVGNQPQHF	TGTGCCAGTAGTGTCGGCAATCAGCCCCAGCATTTT
.	.	TRBV6-1	TRBJ1-4	CASSERGRGLFF	TGTGCCAGCAGTGAAAGGGGCCGGGGGCTGTTTTTT
.	.	TRBV10-1	TRBJ1-1	CASRSSRGTEAFF	TGCGCCAGCAGATCCTCCCGGGGCACTGAAGCTTTCTTT
TRBD1	.	TRBV6-1	TRBJ1-1	CASSFDGTDWQEAFF	TGTGCCAGCAGCTTCGACGGGACAGACTGGCAGGAGGCTTTCTTT
.	.	TRBV30	TRBJ1-2	CACPRNRDGYTF	TGTGCCTGCCCGAGGAACAGGGATGGCTACACCTTC
.	.	TRBV7-2	TRBJ1-6	CASSGDWLNSPLHF	TGTGCCAGCAGCGGCGACTGGTTGAATTCACCCCTCCACTTT
.	.	TRBV6-5	TRBJ1-1	CASSWGQVSEAFF	TGTGCCAGCAGTTGGGGTCAGGTTTCTGAAGCTTTCTTT
.	.	TRBV5-6	TRBJ1-2	CASSLAGQNYGYTF	TGTGCCAGCAGCTTGGCCGGACAGAACTATGGCTACACCTTC
.	.	TRBV13	TRBJ1-2	CASSLQGGYGYTF	TGTGCCAGCAGCTTACAAGGGGGCTATGGCTACACCTTC
TRBD1	.	TRBV25-1	TRBJ1-4	CASRPGTAEKLFF	TGTGCCAGCAGGCCAGGGACAGCCGAAAAACTGTTTTTT
.	few	TRBV28	TRBJ2-1	CATLGDSSYNEQFF	TGTGCCACCCTTGGCGACTCCTCCTACAATGAGCAGTTCTTC
TRBD1	.	TRBV29-1	TRBJ1-1	CSVDLRRGRLSYTEAFF	TGCAGCGTTGACCTCAGGAGGGGGCGGCTTTCTTACACTGAAGCTTTCTTT
TRBD1	.	TRBV6-2/TRBV6-3	TRBJ1-2	CASSYTGDYGYTF	TGTGCCAGCAGTTATACAGGGGACTATGGCTACACCTTC
.	.	TRBV6-2/TRBV6-3	TRBJ2-6	CASTPGPNSGANVLTF	TGTGCCAGCACCCCGGGCCCTAACTCTGGGGCCAACGTCCTGACTTTC
.	.	TRBV6-4	TRBJ1-1	CSSSEAFF	TGTTCTAGTTCCGAAGCTTTCTTT